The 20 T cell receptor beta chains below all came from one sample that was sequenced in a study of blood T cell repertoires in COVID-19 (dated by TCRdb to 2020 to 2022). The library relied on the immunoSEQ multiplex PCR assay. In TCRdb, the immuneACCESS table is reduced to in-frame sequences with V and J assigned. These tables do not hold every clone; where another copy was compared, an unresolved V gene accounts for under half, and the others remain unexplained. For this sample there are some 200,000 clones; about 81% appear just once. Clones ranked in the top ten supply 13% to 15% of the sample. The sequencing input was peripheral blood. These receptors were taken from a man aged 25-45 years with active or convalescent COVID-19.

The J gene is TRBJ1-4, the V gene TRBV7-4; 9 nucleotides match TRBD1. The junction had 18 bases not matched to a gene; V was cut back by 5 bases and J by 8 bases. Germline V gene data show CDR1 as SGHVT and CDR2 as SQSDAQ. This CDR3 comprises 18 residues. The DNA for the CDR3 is TGTGCCAGCAGCGCCCACAGGGGGCCACATGACCCTGACGAAAAACTGTTTTTT. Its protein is CASSAHRGPHDPDEKLFF.

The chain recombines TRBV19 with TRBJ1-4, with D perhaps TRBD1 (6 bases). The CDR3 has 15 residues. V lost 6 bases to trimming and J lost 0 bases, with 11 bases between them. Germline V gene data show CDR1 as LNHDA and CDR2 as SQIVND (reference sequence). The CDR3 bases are TGTGCCAGTAGAACCGGACAGACAACTAATGAAAAACTGTTTTTT. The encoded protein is CASRTGQTTNEKLFF.

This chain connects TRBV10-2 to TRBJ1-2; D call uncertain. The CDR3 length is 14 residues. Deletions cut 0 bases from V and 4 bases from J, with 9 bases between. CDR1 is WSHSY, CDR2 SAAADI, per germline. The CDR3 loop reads CASSESEAVYGYTF. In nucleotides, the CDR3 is TGCGCCAGCAGTGAGTCGGAGGCAGTCTATGGCTACACCTTC.

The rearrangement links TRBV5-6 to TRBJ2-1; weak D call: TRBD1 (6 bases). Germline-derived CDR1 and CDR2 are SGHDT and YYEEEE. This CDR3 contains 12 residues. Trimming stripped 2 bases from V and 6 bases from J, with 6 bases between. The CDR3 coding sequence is TGTGCCAGCAGCTTACAGGGCAATGAGCAGTTCTTC. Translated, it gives CASSLQGNEQFF.

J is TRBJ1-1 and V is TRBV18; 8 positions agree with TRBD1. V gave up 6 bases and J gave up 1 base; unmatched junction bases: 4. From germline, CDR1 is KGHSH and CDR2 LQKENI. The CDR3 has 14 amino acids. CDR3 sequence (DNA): TGTGCCAGCTCCCCGGACAGGGCGAACACTGAAGCTTTCTTT. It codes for CASSPDRANTEAFF.

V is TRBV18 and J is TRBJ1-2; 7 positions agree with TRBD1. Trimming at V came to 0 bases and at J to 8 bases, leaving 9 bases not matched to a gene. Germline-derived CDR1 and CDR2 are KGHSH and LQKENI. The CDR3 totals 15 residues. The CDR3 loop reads CASSPPGRGPNGYTF. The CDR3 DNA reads TGTGCCAGCTCACCACCGGGAAGGGGGCCGAACGGCTACACCTTC. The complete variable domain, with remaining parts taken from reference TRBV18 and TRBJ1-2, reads NAGVMQNPRHLVRRRGQEARLRCSPMKGHSHVYWYRQLPEEGLKFMVYLQKENIIDESGMPKERFSAEFPKEGPSILRIQQVVRGDSAAYFCASSPPGRGPNGYTFGSGTRLTVV.

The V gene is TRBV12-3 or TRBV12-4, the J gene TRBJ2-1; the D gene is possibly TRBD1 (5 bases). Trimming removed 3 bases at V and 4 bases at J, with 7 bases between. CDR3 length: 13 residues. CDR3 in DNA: TGTGCCAGCAGTTTTAGGGGATACAATGAGCAGTTCTTC. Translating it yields CASSFRGYNEQFF.

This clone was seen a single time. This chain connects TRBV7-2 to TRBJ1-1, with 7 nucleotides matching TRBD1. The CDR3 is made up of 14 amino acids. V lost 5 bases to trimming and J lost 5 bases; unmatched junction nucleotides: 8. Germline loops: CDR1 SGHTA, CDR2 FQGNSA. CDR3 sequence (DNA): TGTGCCAGCAGCGGGACAGATGGTAGGACTGAAGCTTTCTTT. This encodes CASSGTDGRTEAFF.

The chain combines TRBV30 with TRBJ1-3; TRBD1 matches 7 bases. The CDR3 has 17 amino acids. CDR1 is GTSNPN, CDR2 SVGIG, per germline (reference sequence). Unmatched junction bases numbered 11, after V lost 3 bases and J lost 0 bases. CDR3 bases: TGTGCCTGGAGCTACGGGGTACAGGGGATCTCTGGAAACACCATATATTTT. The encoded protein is CAWSYGVQGISGNTIYF.

The CDR3 is CASSDGGTDEQYF. CDR3 bases: TGTGCCAGCAGTGATGGCGGGACAGACGAGCAGTACTTC. The rearrangement links TRBV2 to TRBJ2-7, with D maybe TRBD1 (7 bases). Germline V gene sequence: CDR1 SNHLY, CDR2 FYNNEI. The V and J ends lost 3 bases and 5 bases respectively, with 11 bases between them. The CDR3 sequence is 13 residues long.

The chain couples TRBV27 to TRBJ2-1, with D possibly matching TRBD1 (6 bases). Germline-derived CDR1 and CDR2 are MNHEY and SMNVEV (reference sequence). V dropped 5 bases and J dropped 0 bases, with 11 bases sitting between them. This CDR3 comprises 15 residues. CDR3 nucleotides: TGTGCCAGCAGTATGGTGACAGGCTCCTACAATGAGCAGTTCTTC. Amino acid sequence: CASSMVTGSYNEQFF.

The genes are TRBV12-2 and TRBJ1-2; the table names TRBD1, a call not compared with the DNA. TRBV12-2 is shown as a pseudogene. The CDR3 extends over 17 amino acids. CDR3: CASRLAGTGERGYGYTF. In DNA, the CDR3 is TGTGCAAGTCGCTTAGCCGGGACAGGGGAAAGAGGCTATGGCTACACCTTC.

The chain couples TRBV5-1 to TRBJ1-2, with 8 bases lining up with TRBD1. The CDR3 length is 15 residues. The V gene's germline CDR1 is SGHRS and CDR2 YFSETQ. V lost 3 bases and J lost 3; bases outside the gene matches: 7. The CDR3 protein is CASSSTGGIDYGYTF. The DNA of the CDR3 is TGCGCCAGCAGCTCTACAGGGGGGATAGACTATGGCTACACCTTC. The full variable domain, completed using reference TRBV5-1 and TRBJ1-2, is KAGVTQTPRYLIKTRGQQVTLSCSPISGHRSVSWYQQTPGQGLQFLFEYFSETQRNKGNFPGRFSGRQFSNSRSEMNVSTLELGDSALYLCASSSTGGIDYGYTFGSGTRLTVV.

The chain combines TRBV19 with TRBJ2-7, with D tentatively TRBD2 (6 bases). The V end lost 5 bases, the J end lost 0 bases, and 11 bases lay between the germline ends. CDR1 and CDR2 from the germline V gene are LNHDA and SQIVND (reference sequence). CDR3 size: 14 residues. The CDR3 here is CASSPGTGSYEQYV. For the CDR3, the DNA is TGTGCCAGTAGTCCCGGGACTGGCTCCTACGAGCAGTACGTC.

CDR3 coding DNA: TGTGCCAGCAGGGTAGCAACCCAAGAGACCCAGTACTTC. Residues: CASRVATQETQYF. The chain recombines TRBV12-3 or TRBV12-4 with TRBJ2-5; D call uncertain. The CDR3 covers 13 residues. Trimming removed 6 bases at V and 1 base at J, with 9 bases between.

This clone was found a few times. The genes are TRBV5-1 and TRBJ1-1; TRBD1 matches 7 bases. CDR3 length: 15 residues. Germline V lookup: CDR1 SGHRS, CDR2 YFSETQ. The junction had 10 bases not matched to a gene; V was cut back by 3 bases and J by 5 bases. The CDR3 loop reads CASSWKQGQGTEAFF. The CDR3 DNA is TGCGCCAGCAGCTGGAAACAGGGGCAGGGGACTGAAGCTTTCTTT.

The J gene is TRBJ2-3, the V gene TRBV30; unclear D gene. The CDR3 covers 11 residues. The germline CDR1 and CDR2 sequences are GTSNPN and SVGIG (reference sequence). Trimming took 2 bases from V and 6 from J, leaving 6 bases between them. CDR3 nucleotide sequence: TGTGCCTGGAGTCAGTCGGATACGCAGTATTTT. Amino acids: CAWSQSDTQYF.

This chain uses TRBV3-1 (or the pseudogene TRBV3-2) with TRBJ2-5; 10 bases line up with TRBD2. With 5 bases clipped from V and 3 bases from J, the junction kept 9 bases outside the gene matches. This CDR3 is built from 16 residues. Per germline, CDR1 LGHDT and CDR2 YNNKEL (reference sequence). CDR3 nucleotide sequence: TGTGCCAGCAGCTCTTTCCGGCTAGCGGGAGAAGAGACCCAGTACTTC. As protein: CASSSFRLAGEETQYF.

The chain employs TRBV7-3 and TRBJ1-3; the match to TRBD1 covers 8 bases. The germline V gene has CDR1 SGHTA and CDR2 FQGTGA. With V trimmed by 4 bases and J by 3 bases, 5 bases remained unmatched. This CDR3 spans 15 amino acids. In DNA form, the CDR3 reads TGTGCCAGCAGCTCGACAGGGGAGGTTGGAAACACCATATATTTT. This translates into CASSSTGEVGNTIYF. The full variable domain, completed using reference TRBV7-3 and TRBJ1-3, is GAGVSQTPSNKVTEKGKYVELRCDPISGHTALYWYRQSLGQGPEFLIYFQGTGAADDSGLPNDRFFAVRPEGSVSTLKIQRTERGDSAVYLCASSSTGEVGNTIYFGEGSWLTVV.

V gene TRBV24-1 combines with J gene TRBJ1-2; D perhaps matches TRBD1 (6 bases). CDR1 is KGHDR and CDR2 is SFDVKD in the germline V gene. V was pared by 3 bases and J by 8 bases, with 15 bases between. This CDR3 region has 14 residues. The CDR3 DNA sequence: TGTGCCACCAGTGATCCCGGGACATCATCCGGCTACACCTTC. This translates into CATSDPGTSSGYTF.